The 6 T cell receptor beta chains below all came from one sample that was sequenced in a study of identical twins (dated by TCRdb to 2016 to 2018). Library preparation used 5' RACE. The sequencer listed for this sample is Illumina HiSeq 2000. Using fastp trimming at Q25 and MiXCR clonotype assembly, TCRdb reanalyzed the public sequencing data and kept in-frame beta chains. CDR3 protein duplicates are merged, each entry listing the most common genes and DNA. The sample table contains approximately 490,000 distinct CDR3 sequences; only one count was recorded for 20% to 25% of them. The ten largest account for around 0.48% of the sample. Another study also made use of these data, one on yellow fever vaccine responses in identical twins.

Sequenced material: CD4+ T cells sorted from blood. These TCRs come from a woman aged 18-29 years in good health.

The chain recombines TRBV20-1 with TRBJ2-5; tentative D call: TRBD1 (6 bases). Trimming removed 6 bases from V and 2 bases from J, with 19 bases in between. CDR1 and CDR2 from the germline V gene are DFQATT and SNEGSKA (reference sequence). The CDR3 has 15 residues. CDR3 sequence (DNA): TGCAGTGCCAGCCGGGACATCTTAGAGCAAGAGACCCAGTACTTC. Translated, it gives CSASRDILEQETQYF.

This chain's CDR3 is CASSYERGGNTGELFF. The CDR3 DNA follows: TGTGCCAGCAGTTACGAACGGGGGGGTAACACCGGGGAGCTGTTTTTT. The chain carries TRBV6-5 and TRBJ2-2, with TRBD2 matching 8 bases. Trimming cost V 2 bases and J 2 bases; bases outside gene matches: 4. The germline V gene encodes CDR1 MNHEY and CDR2 SVGAGI. The CDR3 consists of 16 residues.

This clonotype was found a few times. The chain combines TRBV7-2 with TRBJ1-1; tentatively, D is TRBD1 (6 bases). Deletions cut 3 bases from V and 5 bases from J, with 13 bases between. The germline V gene has CDR1 SGHTA and CDR2 FQGNSA. There are 14 residues in the CDR3. The DNA of the CDR3 is TGTGCCAGCAGCTTCGCGGGGGCGCGTACTGAAGCTTTCTTT. It codes for CASSFAGARTEAFF.

This clonotype was counted a few times. This chain joins TRBV24-1 and TRBJ2-2; 9 nucleotides align to TRBD2. CDR3 length: 16 amino acids. Per the germline V gene, CDR1 is KGHDR and CDR2 is SFDVKD. V was pared by 4 bases and J by 2 bases, with 4 bases of the junction left unmatched. Written as DNA, the CDR3 is TGTGCCACCAGTGACCGTAGCGGGAGCAACACCGGGGAGCTGTTTTTT. Translated: CATSDRSGSNTGELFF.

The V gene is TRBV12-3 or TRBV12-4, the J gene TRBJ2-7, with 14 bases lining up with TRBD2. This CDR3 region has 18 residues. V lost 6 bases, J lost 3 bases, and 13 bases stayed unmatched. The CDR3 is CASSPGTSGSLPLYEQYF. The CDR3 coding sequence is TGTGCCAGCAGCCCCGGGACTAGCGGGAGTCTACCCCTCTACGAGCAGTACTTC.

This clonotype was counted many times. In DNA form, the CDR3 reads TGTGCCAGCAGCCAAGTCAGCGCCGATACGCAGTATTTT. Residues: CASSQVSADTQYF. The genes are TRBV3-1 and TRBJ2-3; D is uncertain. V lost 1 base and J 6 bases, leaving 8 bases between the germline ends. The CDR3 runs to 13 residues. From germline, CDR1 is LGHDT and CDR2 YNNKEL (reference sequence).